The 15 T cell receptor beta chains reported below all come from one sample, sequenced in a study of T cells in Graves' hyperthyroidism and ophthalmopathy. The investigators amplified TCR beta CDR3 regions from RNA transcripts. During a first-round RT-PCR of the TCR CDR3, the HTBI primer set was used. From the multiplex PCR reads, TCRdb called clonotypes with MiXCR, one entry per CDR3 protein. The sample has more than 300,000 distinct CDR3 sequences; around 14% are singletons. Sequenced sample: blood. These receptor sequences come from a woman aged 18-29 years with Graves' hyperthyroidism.

This clonotype has only a few counts. This chain links TRBV11-3 with TRBJ2-2; D gene unclear. CDR1 and CDR2 from the germline V gene are SGHNT and YENEEA. Trimming removed 5 bases at V and 3 bases at J, with 25 bases between. This CDR3 is 19 amino acids long. CDR3 sequence: CASSGWTDAASGYTGELFF. DNA of the CDR3: TGTGCCAGCAGCGGTTGGACCGACGCCGCTAGTGGATACACCGGGGAGCTGTTTTTT.

The genes are TRBV15 and TRBJ1-2, with no clear D. Trimming took 0 bases from V and 4 from J, leaving 6 bases between them. The CDR3 spans 13 residues. The germline gives CDR1 LNHNV, CDR2 YYDKDF (reference sequence). In DNA form, the CDR3 reads TGTGCCACCAGCAGAGACAGAAGCTATGGCTACACCTTC. This gives the protein CATSRDRSYGYTF.

The V and J genes are TRBV12-3 or TRBV12-4 and TRBJ2-1, with 10 bases lining up with TRBD1. Germline trimming cut 6 bases from V and 3 bases from J; bases unmatched to any gene: 8. This CDR3 spans 16 amino acids. The CDR3 sequence is CASSIPGTGDYNEQFF. CDR3 coding DNA: TGTGCCAGCAGCATCCCCGGGACAGGGGACTACAATGAGCAGTTCTTC.

This clonotype was detected only once. The chain has TRBV28 and TRBJ1-6, with TRBD1 as a possible D gene (6 bases). The CDR3 consists of 15 residues. Germline V gene lookup returns CDR1 MDHEN and CDR2 SYDVKM. V shed 6 bases and J shed 6 bases, with 15 bases lying between them. The CDR3 region has the DNA TGTGCCAGCAGCAGCCCACAGGGACTTAATTCACCCCTCCACTTT. It specifies CASSSPQGLNSPLHF. The variable domain in full, completed from reference TRBV28 and TRBJ1-6, reads DVKVTQSSRYLVKRTGEKVFLECVQDMDHENMFWYRQDPGLGLRLIYFSYDVKMKEKGDIPEGYSVSREKKERFSLILESASTNQTSMYLCASSSPQGLNSPLHFGNGTRLTVT.

The rearrangement uses TRBV29-1 and TRBJ1-1; D is uncertain. The CDR3 length is 14 residues. The V end lost 6 bases, the J end lost 2 bases, and 16 bases lay between the germline ends. Germline loops: CDR1 SQVTM, CDR2 ANQGSEA. CDR3 sequence (DNA): TGCAGCGTAATACCCCGGGCACCTAACACTGAAGCTTTCTTT. The encoded protein is CSVIPRAPNTEAFF.

This clonotype was found a few times. V and J are TRBV20-1 and TRBJ2-7; D is uncertain. The germline V gene encodes CDR1 DFQATT and CDR2 SNEGSKA (reference sequence). There are 14 residues in the CDR3. V was shortened by 5 bases and J by 0 bases, with 14 bases between the two germline ends. CDR3 in DNA: TGCAGTGCTTTAATTGACACTAACTCCTACGAGCAGTACTTC. This gives the protein CSALIDTNSYEQYF.

On this clonotype: A clone one base away is much larger, so this may be a read error. This chain joins TRBV28 and TRBJ1-1, with unresolved D. In germline, CDR1 is MDHEN, CDR2 SYDVKM. The CDR3 runs 14 residues. The CDR3 sequence is CARSLSTWGTEAFF. The CDR3 DNA is TGTGCCCGCAGTTTATCGACGTGGGGCACTGAAGCTTTCTTT.

This clonotype occurred many times. The chain employs TRBV11-2 and TRBJ1-5, with unresolved D. Germline CDR1 and CDR2: SGHAT and FQNNGV. Trimming removed 6 bases from V and 5 bases from J, with 14 bases in between. The length of the CDR3 is 14 residues. The CDR3 nucleotides read TGTGCCAGCAGTCCGACCCGGCTTGATCAGCCCCAGCATTTT. The encoded protein is CASSPTRLDQPQHF.

This clonotype was seen many times. The chain's CDR3 is CASILNRRTGMLAFF. The CDR3 DNA follows: TGTGCCAGCATCCTCAATCGCCGGACCGGGATGTTAGCTTTCTTT. This rearrangement joins TRBV6-1 to TRBJ1-1, with D unresolved. The CDR3 spans 15 residues. V lost 7 bases and J lost 10, with 25 bases in between. CDR1 MNHNS and CDR2 SASEGT come from the germline V gene.

DNA for the CDR3: TGTGCCAGCAGCTTATGGGGAGACACCGGGGAGCTGTTTTTT. Translating gives CASSLWGDTGELFF. The chain has TRBV5-4 and TRBJ2-2, with TRBD2 as a possible D gene (5 bases). The germline V and J ends were trimmed by 2 bases and 3 bases, with 8 bases remaining between them. The CDR3 has 14 amino acids. Per germline, CDR1 SGHNT and CDR2 YYREEE (reference sequence).

The V call is TRBV7-6, the J call TRBJ2-2; 9 bases are a match to TRBD1. Looked up from germline, CDR1 is SGHVS and CDR2 is FNYEAQ. This CDR3 region has 15 residues. The V and J ends lost 5 bases and 6 bases, in that order; junction bases with no gene match: 7. CDR3 DNA sequence: TGTGCCAGCAGCACCGGGACAGGGTTATCCGGGGAGCTGTTTTTT. Its translation is CASSTGTGLSGELFF.

The genes are TRBV24-1 and TRBJ1-1; D not certain. The V gene's germline CDR1 is KGHDR and CDR2 SFDVKD. This CDR3 has 13 residues. Between the trimmed V and J ends, which lost 5 bases and 7 bases, there was a span of 13 bases. The DNA of the CDR3 is TGTGCCACCAGTGGCTCACTCGCCGGTGAAGCTTTCTTT. Translation: CATSGSLAGEAFF.

This clonotype was seen more than once but under ten times. J is TRBJ1-2 and V is TRBV25-1, with a possible D match to TRBD1 (5 bases). CDR1 and CDR2 (germline): MGHDK, SYGVNS. CDR3 size: 17 residues. Trimming cost V 4 bases and J 2 bases, with 20 bases left between them. CDR3 amino acids: CASSAISGTGGNYGYTF. The CDR3 nucleotides are TGTGCCAGCAGTGCGATATCCGGGACGGGAGGAAACTATGGCTACACCTTC.

This clonotype was counted between two and nine times. This chain joins TRBV19 and TRBJ1-5; a weak D match, TRBD1 (6 bases). Germline V gene sequence: CDR1 LNHDA, CDR2 SQIVND (reference sequence). V lost 8 bases, J lost 7 bases, and 21 bases lay in between. This CDR3 contains 15 residues. CDR3 protein: CASRIGGGFGQPQHF. The CDR3 DNA sequence: TGTGCCAGTCGGATAGGGGGAGGTTTCGGGCAGCCCCAGCATTTT.

This clonotype was seen at least ten times. The chain couples TRBV12-3 or TRBV12-4 to TRBJ1-1; D gene uncertain. The CDR3 runs to 11 residues. V was pared by 6 bases and J by 4 bases, with 6 bases between. The CDR3 nucleotides read TGTGCCAGCAGAGAAGGCACTGAAGCTTTCTTT. It is translated as CASREGTEAFF.